The 31 T cell receptor beta chains reported below all come from one sample, sequenced in a study of human T cells and chemical hapten exposure. Time point reported: pre-sensitization, week 0. Treatment described: therapeutic diphenylcyclopropenone sensitization with weekly scalp DPC. TCRdb called the RACE reads again in MiXCR, with one record for every CDR3 protein. In the table there are some 330,000 distinct CDR3 sequences, 5.5% of which are singletons. The sequences come from whole blood, collected in connection with sensitization to the hapten diphenylcyclopropenone (DPC). These receptors all stem from a woman in her late teens or twenties with alopecia areata. Some clones in this sample may be carry-over from other donors' samples.

There are many counts of this clonotype. The gene calls are TRBV29-1 and TRBJ2-1, with TRBD1 as a possible D gene (6 bases). Germline assignment: CDR1 SQVTM and CDR2 ANQGSEA. The CDR3 runs to 14 residues. V was pared by 1 base and J by 13 bases, with 20 bases between. CDR3 DNA: TGCAGCGTTGAAGGGGGAGTACAGGGAACTAACCAGTTCTTC. Protein product: CSVEGGVQGTNQFF.

This sequence joins TRBV7-8 and TRBJ1-6; TRBD1 matches at 10 bases. CDR3 length equals 19 residues. After removal of 0 bases from V and 10 bases from J, the junction contained 15 bases not matched to a gene. Germline values: CDR1 SGHVS, CDR2 FQNEAQ. CDR3 sequence (DNA): TGTGCCAGCAGCTTAGCTATACGGTCCGGGACAGGGGTCGGATCACCCCTCCACTTT. Translation gives CASSLAIRSGTGVGSPLHF.

This clonotype was detected many times. The CDR3 DNA is TGTGCCAGCAGCCCCCCAGGGACTAGCCGATCGTCGCAGTATTTT. It encodes CASSPPGTSRSSQYF. This chain uses TRBV6-5 with TRBJ2-3; TRBD2 aligns across 9 bases. CDR3 length: 15 amino acids. CDR1 is MNHEY, CDR2 SVGAGI, per germline. Unmatched junction bases numbered 14, after V lost 6 bases and J lost 10 bases.

This clonotype was seen at least ten times. The rearrangement joins TRBV5-1 to TRBJ2-3; perhaps TRBD1 as D (6 bases). V dropped 5 bases and J dropped 2 bases, with 12 bases sitting between them. The CDR3 is 14 amino acids. Germline CDR1 and CDR2: SGHRS and YFSETQ. The DNA for the CDR3 is TGCGCCAGCAGTCAAGGACAGATCACAGATACGCAGTATTTT. Amino acid sequence: CASSQGQITDTQYF.

The chain carries TRBV7-6 and TRBJ2-1, with TRBD2 matching over 7 bases. The CDR3 totals 13 residues. Germline lookup yields CDR1 SGHVS and CDR2 FNYEAQ. V dropped 5 bases and J dropped 15; count of bases not matched to a gene: 13. CDR3 protein: CASSPLPGGIRFF. The CDR3 DNA reads as TGTGCCAGCAGCCCCCTTCCGGGGGGAATCAGGTTCTTC.

This clonotype was observed a few times. The V call is TRBV27, the J call TRBJ2-2, with D unclear. Trimming pared 7 bases from V and 1 base from J, leaving 7 bases between. CDR1 and CDR2 from the germline V gene are MNHEY and SMNVEV (reference sequence). This CDR3 spans 13 amino acids. CDR3 protein: CASKVMNTGELFF. The CDR3 DNA reads as TGTGCCAGCAAAGTTATGAACACCGGGGAGCTGTTTTTT.

This clonotype showed up just a few times. The chain combines TRBV5-3 with TRBJ1-1; D ambiguous. TRBV5-3 is assigned to the ORF class and has an uncertain function. With 6 bases removed from V and 1 base from J, the gap between germline ends came to 13 bases. The CDR3 consists of 14 residues. CDR3 loop: CARTLREWNTEAFF. In DNA, the CDR3 is TGTGCCAGAACCCTGAGGGAGTGGAACACTGAAGCTTTCTTT.

This clonotype has at least ten counts. The chain links TRBV18 to TRBJ1-5; unclear D gene. Germline V gene lookup returns CDR1 KGHSH and CDR2 LQKENI. The CDR3 has 13 amino acids. Trimming removed 3 bases at V and 5 bases at J, with 8 bases between. The CDR3 DNA is TGTGCCAGCTCACCGGGGTGGGATCAGCCCCAGCATTTT. It encodes CASSPGWDQPQHF.

This clonotype was seen many times. This sequence joins TRBV27 and TRBJ1-3; D is uncertain. The CDR3 is 15 amino acids. Germline CDR1 and CDR2: MNHEY and SMNVEV (reference sequence). The V and J ends lost 5 bases and 0 bases respectively, with 11 bases between them. The CDR3 loop reads CASSNKVLSGNTIYF. CDR3 nucleotide sequence: TGTGCCAGCAGTAATAAGGTTCTCTCTGGAAACACCATATATTTT.

This clonotype was counted between two and nine times. The gene calls are TRBV2 and TRBJ1-3; TRBD1 matches at 7 bases. Losses at the gene ends were 0 bases for V and 0 bases for J; bases not matched to a gene: 8. The CDR3 covers 18 residues. Germline lookup yields CDR1 SNHLY and CDR2 FYNNEI. The CDR3 DNA sequence: TGTGCCAGCAGTGAAGCCTGGACGGACAGGTTCTCTGGAAACACCATATATTTT. Protein sequence: CASSEAWTDRFSGNTIYF.

The chain is built from TRBV27 and TRBJ2-2; a weak D match, TRBD1 (6 bases). Trimming took 5 bases from V and 4 from J, leaving 17 bases between them. Germline-derived CDR1 and CDR2 are MNHEY and SMNVEV (reference sequence). The CDR3 is 16 residues long. In DNA form, the CDR3 reads TGTGCCAGCAGTCCGGGACACCGTGGGGGCACCGGGGAGCTGTTTTTT. This translates into CASSPGHRGGTGELFF.

This clonotype was picked up a small number of times. This sequence joins TRBV7-2 and TRBJ2-2, with D unclear. V was pared by 2 bases and J by 0 bases, with 7 bases between. The CDR3 is 15 amino acids. Germline V gives CDR1 SGHTA, CDR2 FQGNSA. This CDR3 reads CASSLNSPNTGELFF. The CDR3 bases are TGTGCCAGCAGCTTAAACAGTCCGAACACCGGGGAGCTGTTTTTT.

This clonotype was recorded at least ten times. V is TRBV7-2 and J is TRBJ1-1, with 7 bases lining up with TRBD1. CDR3 length: 14 amino acids. Germline V gene data show CDR1 as SGHTA and CDR2 as FQGNSA. The junction had 7 bases not matched to a gene; V was cut back by 5 bases and J by 4 bases. CDR3 amino acids: CASSLTGHGTEAFF. CDR3 bases: TGTGCCAGCAGCCTGACAGGGCATGGCACTGAAGCTTTCTTT.

J is TRBJ1-1 and V is TRBV7-2; possible D gene TRBD1, 6 bases. Trimming stripped 2 bases from V and 5 bases from J, with 12 bases between. This CDR3 region has 14 residues. Germline values: CDR1 SGHTA, CDR2 FQGNSA. The CDR3 loop reads CASSLKLGGTEAFF. DNA of the CDR3: TGTGCCAGCAGCTTAAAATTAGGGGGGACTGAAGCTTTCTTT.

Ten or more counts support this clonotype. The J gene is TRBJ2-2, the V gene TRBV5-1; D is possibly TRBD1 (6 bases). CDR3 size: 15 residues. Germline CDR1 and CDR2: SGHRS and YFSETQ. Trimming removed 0 bases from V and 2 bases from J, with 8 bases in between. Here the CDR3 reads CASSLADRNTGELFF. CDR3 DNA sequence: TGCGCCAGCAGCTTGGCGGACAGAAACACCGGGGAGCTGTTTTTT.

This clonotype showed up just a few times. The chain uses TRBV4-3 and TRBJ2-5, with D perhaps assigned TRBD1 or TRBD2 (6 bases each). The V end lost 0 bases, the J end lost 5 bases, and 13 bases lay between the germline ends. The CDR3 length is 15 residues. Per the germline V gene, CDR1 is LGHNA and CDR2 is YSLEER. The CDR3 DNA is TGCGCCAGCAGCCAAGATTGGGGGGCCGACGAGACCCAGTACTTC. Its translation is CASSQDWGADETQYF.

A few counts support this clonotype. The rearrangement joins TRBV10-3 to TRBJ2-7; 7 nucleotides line up with TRBD1. V lost 4 bases, J lost 2 bases, and 5 bases stayed unmatched. The CDR3 runs to 14 residues. Germline CDR1 reads ENHRY; CDR2 reads SYGVKD. This CDR3 is CAISATGNPYEQYF. The CDR3 DNA follows: TGTGCCATCAGTGCGACAGGGAACCCCTACGAGCAGTACTTC.

There are a few counts of this clonotype. V is TRBV9 and J is TRBJ1-1; D call uncertain. CDR3 length: 15 residues. The V gene's germline CDR1 is SGDLS and CDR2 YYNGEE. With 0 bases removed from V and 5 bases from J, the gap between germline ends came to 14 bases. The chain's CDR3 is CASSVVPTKGTEAFF. CDR3 DNA sequence: TGTGCCAGCAGCGTAGTTCCCACAAAGGGAACTGAAGCTTTCTTT.

In this sample, this clonotype turned up many times. The CDR3 sequence: CASSSGPPNTEAFF. The DNA of the CDR3 is TGTGCCAGCAGCTCAGGACCGCCGAACACTGAAGCTTTCTTT. The chain uses TRBV7-2 and TRBJ1-1; no reliable D call. The CDR3 has 14 amino acids. Germline V gene lookup returns CDR1 SGHTA and CDR2 FQGNSA. Trimming shortened V by 4 bases and J by 1 base, and 10 bases separated the two germline ends.

This clonotype was found a few times. This chain uses TRBV24-1 with TRBJ2-2; a possible D gene is TRBD2 (7 bases). Looked up from germline, CDR1 is KGHDR and CDR2 is SFDVKD. CDR3 length equals 14 residues. V dropped 9 bases and J dropped 4 bases, with 14 bases sitting between them. The CDR3: CATSRGPGTGELFF. In nucleotides, the CDR3 is TGTGCCACCTCGCGGGGGCCGGGCACCGGGGAGCTGTTTTTT.

In its sample, this clonotype was seen many times. The chain joins TRBV12-3 or TRBV12-4 to TRBJ2-3, with TRBD1 matching 8 bases. This CDR3 has 17 residues. The junction had 12 bases not matched to a gene; V was cut back by 2 bases and J by 5 bases. CDR3 in amino acids: CASSLLGQGAVRDTQYF. The DNA of the CDR3 is TGTGCCAGCAGTTTACTCGGACAGGGCGCTGTGCGAGATACGCAGTATTTT.

Many counts were recorded for this clonotype. The V gene is TRBV5-1, the J gene TRBJ1-5; no definite D call. CDR1 SGHRS and CDR2 YFSETQ come from the germline V gene. The germline V and J ends were trimmed by 0 bases and 5 bases, with 6 bases remaining between them. The CDR3 runs to 13 residues. The CDR3 loop is CASSLAPDQPQHF. The CDR3 DNA is TGCGCCAGCAGCTTGGCTCCGGATCAGCCCCAGCATTTT.

In its sample, this clonotype was seen many times. The chain uses TRBV20-1 and TRBJ2-7; 11 nucleotides agree with TRBD2. Germline lookup yields CDR1 DFQATT and CDR2 SNEGSKA (reference sequence). V gave up 2 bases and J gave up 3 bases; unmatched junction bases: 6. This CDR3 region has 15 residues. The CDR3 region is CSARPGTSGDYEQYF. In DNA, the CDR3 is TGCAGTGCTAGACCCGGGACTAGCGGTGACTACGAGCAGTACTTC.

The chain combines TRBV18 with TRBJ2-5; D remains ambiguous. Trimming took off 5 bases at V and 1 base at J, with 8 bases between the two ends. Germline-derived CDR1 and CDR2 are KGHSH and LQKENI. This CDR3 is 13 amino acids long. In DNA, the CDR3 is TGTGCCAGCTCAACACTACGCCAAGAGACCCAGTACTTC. Translation: CASSTLRQETQYF.

In its sample, this clonotype was seen a few times. The chain employs TRBV3-1 and TRBJ2-7; 9 bases fit TRBD1. Trimming cost V 0 bases and J 6 bases; bases outside gene matches: 9. Germline V lookup: CDR1 LGHDT, CDR2 YNNKEL (reference sequence). This CDR3 is built from 16 residues. Written as DNA, the CDR3 is TGTGCCAGCAGCCAAGATACGGGACAGGGTTCCCTCGAGCAGTACTTC. It is translated as CASSQDTGQGSLEQYF.

V and J are TRBV6-2 or TRBV6-3 and TRBJ2-3, with TRBD2 matching 13 bases. V trimming: 6 bases; J trimming: 7 bases; junction bases outside the gene matches: 7. This CDR3 contains 15 residues. Germline V CDR1 and CDR2: MNHEY, SVGEGT. The CDR3 loop reads CASSPGTSGVNTQYF. CDR3 nucleotide sequence: TGTGCCAGCAGCCCCGGGACTAGCGGGGTAAATACGCAGTATTTT.

This clonotype was seen at least ten times. The rearrangement links TRBV5-1 to TRBJ2-7; D is unclear. CDR1 and CDR2 from the germline V gene are SGHRS and YFSETQ. V shed 0 bases and J shed 4 bases, with 8 bases lying between them. CDR3 length: 13 residues. This CDR3 is CASSLADQYEQYF. CDR3 DNA: TGCGCCAGCAGCTTGGCCGACCAGTACGAGCAGTACTTC.

This clonotype was seen ten or more times. The V gene is TRBV14, the J gene TRBJ2-1; 7 bases map to TRBD1. The CDR3 has 16 residues. J gave up 7 bases and V 0 bases, and 9 bases lay outside the gene matches. The germline gives CDR1 SGHDN, CDR2 FVKESK. The CDR3 reads CASSQDQGVGRNEQFF. The CDR3 coding sequence is TGTGCCAGCAGCCAAGATCAGGGGGTCGGCAGAAATGAGCAGTTCTTC. Supplemented by reference TRBV14 and TRBJ2-1, the full variable domain reads EAGVTQFPSHSVIEKGQTVTLRCDPISGHDNLYWYRRVMGKEIKFLLHFVKESKQDESGMPNNRFLAERTGGTYSTLKVQPAELEDSGVYFCASSQDQGVGRNEQFFGPGTRLTVL.

This clonotype has more than one count but fewer than ten. J is TRBJ2-3 and V is TRBV4-3; maybe TRBD2 (5 bases). This CDR3 spans 14 amino acids. Germline lookup yields CDR1 LGHNA and CDR2 YSLEER. V was trimmed by 1 base and J by 4 bases, leaving 9 bases between them. CDR3 sequence: CASSQVEGSDTQYF. CDR3 nucleotide sequence: TGCGCCAGCAGCCAAGTCGAGGGCTCAGATACGCAGTATTTT.

This clonotype appeared a few times. V is TRBV10-3 and J is TRBJ1-1, with TRBD1 identical over 8 bases. Germline V lookup: CDR1 ENHRY, CDR2 SYGVKD. The CDR3 is 13 residues long. V dropped 11 bases and J dropped 5; count of bases not matched to a gene: 10. CDR3 in DNA: TGTGCCGGAGGACAGGGTTTAGTAACTGAAGCTTTCTTT. Translation gives CAGGQGLVTEAFF.

The gene calls are TRBV28 and TRBJ2-7; 7 bases align to TRBD1. The V gene end was trimmed by 5 bases and the J gene end by 5 bases; junction bases not matched to a gene: 15. The CDR3 extends over 16 amino acids. Germline V lookup: CDR1 MDHEN, CDR2 SYDVKM. This CDR3 is CASSPSPPGQPHEQYF. The CDR3 bases are TGTGCCAGCAGTCCATCCCCCCCGGGACAGCCCCACGAGCAGTACTTC.